This TCR beta chain was recovered during a study of shared clonotypes between healthy human individuals. In the CD4+ fraction, cells were divided into CD45RA+ naive and CD45RA-negative memory subsets. Here immunoSEQ multiplex PCR was the method, and the copy in TCRdb shows in-frame clones only, minus some. The top ten clones hold more than 0.06% of a sample with more than 150,000 clones, approximately 92% of them seen once. General study results and limits: Large sequencing depth failed to make sorted-subset sequencing complete, rarefaction showed. In having few donors, the study represented limited genetic and exposure-history diversity. Sharing across four donors was highest in naive CD4 (around 5%) and lowest in memory CD8 (approximately 0.4%).

In the case of this clone: Its antigen is still unknown. Sequence at one end of the junction differs from germline and may be a read error.

This CDR3 has 10 amino acids. The germline gives CDR1 DFQATT, CDR2 SNEGSKA (reference sequence). Sequences were obtained from naive CD4+ T cells sorted from blood. Subset defined: CD45RA+ positively selected. V and J are TRBV20-1 and TRBJ1-2, with 9 bases identical to TRBD1. The sequence came from a woman in her twenties or thirties in good health. CDR3 protein: CSASRDRVSF. CDR3 coding DNA: TGCAGTGCTAGTCGGGACAGGGTTTCCTTC.